The 28 T cell receptor beta chains below come from one sample, sequenced in a study of CD8 T cells in Susac syndrome. The RNA, about 0.45 to 1 ug, was put through reverse transcription using random hexamers. TCRdb reprocessed the immunoSEQ multiplex PCR reads with MiXCR, giving one entry per CDR3 protein. The table includes about 300,000 distinct CDR3 sequences, roughly 94% detected once. The sample taken for sequencing was CD4+ T cells from PBMCs. The receptors stem from a human donor with multiple sclerosis.

This chain links TRBV9 with TRBJ1-5; the D is unclear. CDR1 and CDR2 (germline): SGDLS, YYNGEE. This CDR3 region has 16 residues. The V and J ends lost 0 bases and 4 bases respectively, with 14 bases between them. The CDR3 coding sequence is TGTGCCAGCAGCGTAGATCCTGGCGGAACTAATCAGCCCCAGCATTTT. Protein product: CASSVDPGGTNQPQHF.

J is TRBJ1-2 and V is TRBV29-1, with TRBD1 identical over 7 bases. This CDR3 has 17 residues. Germline V gene sequence: CDR1 SQVTM, CDR2 ANQGSEA. V gave up 1 base and J gave up 5 bases; unmatched junction bases: 16. In DNA form, the CDR3 reads TGCAGCGTTGAAGGGGACAGTCGAAGGCGGATCGGTTATGGCTACACCTTC. This encodes CSVEGDSRRRIGYGYTF.

This chain links TRBV10-2 with TRBJ2-3; TRBD2 matches at 10 bases. CDR3 length: 15 residues. Germline CDR1 WSHSY, CDR2 SAAADI. Trimming at V came to 2 bases and at J to 4 bases, leaving 3 bases not matched to a gene. The CDR3 DNA reads as TGCGCCAGCAGTGAGGCTAGCGGGGGCCCAGATACGCAGTATTTT. Protein product: CASSEASGGPDTQYF.

A word on this clonotype: One end of the junction is discordant with germline, which a read error may explain. The chain has TRBV12-3 or TRBV12-4 and TRBJ2-1; D may be TRBD1 (7 bases). This CDR3 is 15 amino acids long. Written as DNA, the CDR3 is TGTGCCAGCACCCTAGGAGGGGGCCCCTACGATGAGCAGTTCTTC. This sequence encodes CASTLGGGPYDEQFF.

This clonotype was picked up one time. The chain combines TRBV11-1 with TRBJ1-2, with a tentative D call TRBD1 (6 bases). The V end was cut by 1 base, the J end by 10 bases, with 13 bases between. CDR1 and CDR2 from the germline V gene are SGHAT and FQDESV (reference sequence). The CDR3 runs 13 residues. The CDR3 loop is CASSLEVQGDYTF. In DNA, the CDR3 is TGTGCCAGCAGCTTAGAGGTACAGGGCGACTACACCTTC.

The chain links TRBV12-3 or TRBV12-4 to TRBJ1-1, with TRBD1 as a possible D gene (6 bases). Trimming cost V 9 bases and J 0 bases, with 17 bases left between them. CDR3 length: 15 amino acids. CDR3 sequence reads: CASKQGLDMNTEAFF. CDR3 nucleotide sequence: TGTGCCAGTAAACAGGGTTTGGACATGAACACTGAAGCTTTCTTT.

The chain couples TRBV28 to TRBJ1-5; D gene uncertain. The CDR3 length is 13 residues. Germline lookup yields CDR1 MDHEN and CDR2 SYDVKM. The ends were cut back, 7 bases at V and 5 bases at J, with 12 bases in the middle. CDR3 nucleotides: TGTGCCAGCACCTCAGTGGGTCATCAGCCCCAGCATTTT. It specifies CASTSVGHQPQHF.

The V call is TRBV12-3 or TRBV12-4, the J call TRBJ1-4; a weak D match, TRBD1 (5 bases). The V gene lost 6 bases and the J gene lost 0 bases, with 14 bases spanning the gap. The CDR3 spans 16 residues. The CDR3: CASSPDRIATNEKLFF. DNA of the CDR3: TGTGCCAGCAGCCCCGACAGAATAGCAACTAATGAAAAACTGTTTTTT.

This clonotype has a handful of counts. This chain joins TRBV2 and TRBJ2-1, with TRBD1 identical over 7 bases. The trim removed 6 bases at V and 6 bases at J, leaving 11 bases unmatched. The germline V gene encodes CDR1 SNHLY and CDR2 FYNNEI. This CDR3 spans 15 amino acids. In nucleotides, the CDR3 is TGTGCCAGCAGCTATCCCGGGACAGCCCCCAATGAGCAGTTCTTC. Encoded protein: CASSYPGTAPNEQFF.

V and J are TRBV7-9 and TRBJ2-1; 10 nucleotides line up with TRBD1. V lost 4 bases to trimming and J lost 7 bases; unmatched junction nucleotides: 4. There are 14 residues in the CDR3. Germline V gives CDR1 SEHNR, CDR2 FQNEAQ (reference sequence). CDR3 in amino acids: CASSWTGGGNEQFF. DNA for the CDR3: TGTGCCAGCAGCTGGACAGGGGGGGGGAATGAGCAGTTCTTC. The variable domain in full, with the rest retrieved from reference TRBV7-9 and TRBJ2-1, is DTGVSQNPRHKITKRGQNVTFRCDPISEHNRLYWYRQTLGQGPEFLTYFQNEAQLEKSRLLSDRFSAERPKGSFSTLEIQRTEQGDSAMYLCASSWTGGGNEQFFGPGTRLTVL.

The J gene is TRBJ2-1, the V gene TRBV27, with a tentative D call TRBD1 (6 bases). CDR3 length: 15 amino acids. Trimming took 3 bases from V and 7 from J, leaving 16 bases between them. Germline CDR1 MNHEY, CDR2 SMNVEV (reference sequence). This chain's CDR3 is CASSFSGTIGNEQFF. Written as DNA, the CDR3 is TGTGCCAGCAGTTTTTCTGGGACAATCGGTAATGAGCAGTTCTTC.

The rearrangement uses TRBV7-6 and TRBJ2-1, with 7 bases that match TRBD2. The trim removed 2 bases at V and 2 bases at J, leaving 9 bases unmatched. The CDR3 sequence is 17 residues long. The germline V gene has CDR1 SGHVS and CDR2 FNYEAQ. The CDR3 is CASSLFGGGSPYNEQFF. The DNA for the CDR3 is TGTGCCAGCAGCTTATTCGGCGGGGGTTCCCCCTACAATGAGCAGTTCTTC.

The sample holds one count of this clonotype. The chain has TRBV12-3 or TRBV12-4 and TRBJ2-2; D remains ambiguous. This CDR3 has 13 residues. Trimming removed 3 bases at V and 3 bases at J, with 5 bases between. The CDR3 DNA reads as TGTGCCAGCAGTTTCCCTGACACCGGGGAGCTGTTTTTT. Its translation: CASSFPDTGELFF.

V and J are TRBV6-6 and TRBJ2-7, with 10 bases that match TRBD1. Germline CDR1 reads MNHNY; CDR2 reads SVGAGI (reference sequence). The CDR3 has 15 residues. Trimming cost V 7 bases and J 6 bases; bases outside gene matches: 12. CDR3 nucleotides: TGTGCCAGCAACCACCGGGACAGGGGTGTCGGCGAGCAGTACTTC. It translates to CASNHRDRGVGEQYF.

The chain is built from TRBV7-2 and TRBJ2-1, with 13 positions matching TRBD2. The trim removed 5 bases at V and 5 bases at J, leaving 3 bases unmatched. The CDR3 has 15 amino acids. Germline V lookup: CDR1 SGHTA, CDR2 FQGNSA. CDR3 region: CASSTGTSGNNEQFF. As DNA, the CDR3 is TGTGCCAGCAGCACCGGGACTAGCGGGAACAATGAGCAGTTCTTC. The full variable domain, completed using reference TRBV7-2 and TRBJ2-1, is GAGVSQSPSNKVTEKGKDVELRCDPISGHTALYWYRQSLGQGLEFLIYFQGNSAPDKSGLPSDRFSAERTGGSVSTLTIQRTQQEDSAVYLCASSTGTSGNNEQFFGPGTRLTVL.

This chain joins TRBV20-1 and TRBJ1-2; 7 bases align to TRBD1. Germline values: CDR1 DFQATT, CDR2 SNEGSKA (reference sequence). This CDR3 spans 15 amino acids. Losses at the gene ends were 6 bases for V and 3 bases for J; bases not matched to a gene: 13. CDR3 loop: CSAYGTAPRDYGYTF. The CDR3 DNA reads TGCAGTGCCTACGGGACAGCCCCAAGGGACTATGGCTACACCTTC.

The chain couples TRBV10-2 to TRBJ1-2; D uncertain. V dropped 3 bases and J dropped 6 bases, with 20 bases sitting between them. This CDR3 spans 16 amino acids. The germline gives CDR1 WSHSY, CDR2 SAAADI. The CDR3 DNA follows: TGCGCCAGCAGTGATCCTGGCGACCCCGGAGGAGATGGCTACACCTTC. Its translation: CASSDPGDPGGDGYTF.

The chain links TRBV6-5 to TRBJ1-2; perhaps TRBD1 as D (6 bases). The V gene's germline CDR1 is MNHEY and CDR2 SVGAGI. Trimming pared 6 bases from V and 2 bases from J, leaving 10 bases between. The CDR3 extends over 13 amino acids. The CDR3 DNA sequence: TGTGCCAGCAGCTCCGGGACAAACTATGGCTACACCTTC. Its protein is CASSSGTNYGYTF.

V and J are TRBV20-1 and TRBJ2-5, with 10 bases fitting TRBD1. V dropped 4 bases and J dropped 5; count of bases not matched to a gene: 10. The germline CDR1 and CDR2 sequences are DFQATT and SNEGSKA (reference sequence). This CDR3 is 15 amino acids long. The CDR3 loop reads CSATTTGGIGETQYF. For the CDR3, the DNA is TGCAGTGCTACGACGACAGGGGGCATTGGGGAGACCCAGTACTTC.

The CDR3 is CASSPGTLNSPLHF. In DNA form, the CDR3 reads TGTGCCAGCAGCCCCGGGACCCTAAATTCACCCCTCCACTTT. The chain couples TRBV5-4 to TRBJ1-6; possible D gene TRBD1, 5 bases. The CDR3 is 14 amino acids. The germline CDR1 and CDR2 sequences are SGHNT and YYREEE (reference sequence). Trimming left V 4 bases short and J 7 bases short, with 12 bases between.

CDR3 loop: CSATSNRLNTGELFF. The CDR3 bases are TGCAGTGCTACGAGCAACCGATTGAACACCGGGGAGCTGTTTTTT. V is TRBV20-1 and J is TRBJ2-2; D call uncertain. Germline assignment: CDR1 DFQATT and CDR2 SNEGSKA (reference sequence). CDR3 length: 15 amino acids. Trimming stripped 4 bases from V and 1 base from J, with 13 bases between.

This chain uses TRBV19 with TRBJ1-3; possibly TRBD1 for D (5 bases). The CDR3 contains 14 residues. Trimming pared 6 bases from V and 3 bases from J, leaving 12 bases between. From germline, CDR1 is LNHDA and CDR2 SQIVND (reference sequence). CDR3: CASSAGTVGNTIYF. CDR3 nucleotides: TGTGCCAGTAGCGCTGGGACGGTTGGAAACACCATATATTTT.

The chain has TRBV19 and TRBJ2-1, with D perhaps TRBD1 (5 bases). Germline assignment: CDR1 LNHDA and CDR2 SQIVND (reference sequence). The V end lost 5 bases, the J end lost 0 bases, and 11 bases lay between the germline ends. This CDR3 comprises 15 residues. The CDR3: CASSLTASSYNEQFF. The CDR3 region has the DNA TGTGCCAGTAGTTTGACAGCTAGCTCCTACAATGAGCAGTTCTTC. Complete variable domain (other parts from reference TRBV19 and TRBJ2-1): DGGITQSPKYLFRKEGQNVTLSCEQNLNHDAMYWYRQDPGQGLRLIYYSQIVNDFQKGDIAEGYSVSREKKESFPLTVTSAQKNPTAFYLCASSLTASSYNEQFFGPGTRLTVL.

The V call is TRBV7-2, the J call TRBJ2-3; D is ambiguous. V gave up 0 bases and J gave up 4 bases, with 5 bases separating them. The germline V gene has CDR1 SGHTA and CDR2 FQGNSA. The CDR3 totals 13 residues. The CDR3 spells CASSLAHPDTQYF. CDR3 bases: TGTGCCAGCAGCTTAGCGCACCCAGATACGCAGTATTTT. The full variable domain, in which reference TRBV7-2 and TRBJ2-3 provide the parts outside the CDR3, is GAGVSQSPSNKVTEKGKDVELRCDPISGHTALYWYRQSLGQGLEFLIYFQGNSAPDKSGLPSDRFSAERTGGSVSTLTIQRTQQEDSAVYLCASSLAHPDTQYFGPGTRLTVL.

The V call is TRBV14, the J call TRBJ2-3, with TRBD2 matching over 10 bases. V shed 2 bases, J shed 6 bases, and the junction held 8 bases outside the gene matches. Germline V CDR1 and CDR2: SGHDN, FVKESK. The CDR3 length is 16 residues. The CDR3 nucleotides read TGTGCCAGCAGCCAAACGACACTAGCGGGGAAGGATACGCAGTATTTT. It specifies CASSQTTLAGKDTQYF.

This clonotype showed up just once. This sequence joins TRBV2 and TRBJ2-5; the D gene is possibly TRBD2 (6 bases). Trimming stripped 11 bases from V and 1 base from J, with 20 bases between. Germline CDR1 is SNHLY and CDR2 is FYNNEI. The CDR3 has 15 amino acids. As DNA, the CDR3 is TGTGCCTGTTCTGGAGGGTCAGCATCCCAAGAGACCCAGTACTTC. Amino acid sequence: CACSGGSASQETQYF. The complete variable domain, with remaining parts taken from reference TRBV2 and TRBJ2-5, reads EPEVTQTPSHQVTQMGQEVILRCVPISNHLYFYWYRQILGQKVEFLVSFYNNEISEKSEIFDDQFSVERPDGSNFTLKIRSTKLEDSAMYFCACSGGSASQETQYFGPGTRLLVL.

This chain uses TRBV7-2 with TRBJ2-1; D gene ambiguous. The germline V gene has CDR1 SGHTA and CDR2 FQGNSA. Trimming took off 1 base at V and 8 bases at J, with 12 bases between the two ends. The CDR3 has 14 residues. The CDR3 coding sequence is TGTGCCAGCAGCTTAGTGCTAGTCGCGGATGAGCAGTTCTTC. Its protein product is CASSLVLVADEQFF.

V and J are TRBV6-2 or TRBV6-3 and TRBJ2-5; 7 bases are shared with TRBD2. CDR1 MNHEY and CDR2 SVGEGT come from the germline V gene. Germline trimming cut 4 bases from V and 4 bases from J; bases unmatched to any gene: 15. CDR3 length: 17 amino acids. Here the CDR3 reads CASSFSNLRLALETQYF. For the CDR3, the DNA is TGTGCCAGCAGTTTCTCCAACCTACGACTAGCACTAGAGACCCAGTACTTC.